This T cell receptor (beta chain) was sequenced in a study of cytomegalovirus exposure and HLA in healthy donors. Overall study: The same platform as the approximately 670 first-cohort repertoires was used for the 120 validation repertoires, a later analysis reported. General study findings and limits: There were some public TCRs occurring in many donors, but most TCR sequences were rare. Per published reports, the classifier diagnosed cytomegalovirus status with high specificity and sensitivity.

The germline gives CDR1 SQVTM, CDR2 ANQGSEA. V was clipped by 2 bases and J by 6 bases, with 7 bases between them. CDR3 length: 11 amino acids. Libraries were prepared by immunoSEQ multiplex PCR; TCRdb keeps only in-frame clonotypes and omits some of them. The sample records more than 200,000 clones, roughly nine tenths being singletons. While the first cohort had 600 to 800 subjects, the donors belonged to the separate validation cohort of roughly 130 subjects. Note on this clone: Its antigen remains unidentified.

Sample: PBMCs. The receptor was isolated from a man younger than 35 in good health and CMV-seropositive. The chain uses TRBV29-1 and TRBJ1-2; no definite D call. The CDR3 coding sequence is TGCAGCGTTGAAAGACGGAATGGCTACACCTTC. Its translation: CSVERRNGYTF.